Below are 19 T cell receptor beta chains sequenced from a single sample in a study of cytomegalovirus exposure and HLA in healthy donors. PCR involved 60 Vbeta and 13 Jbeta primers. This table comes from immunoSEQ multiplex PCR, and its TCRdb copy is limited to in-frame clones, with some not included. The sample consists of about 200,000 clones, roughly 83% of them appearing once. Sequencing used PBMCs. These TCRs come from a girl between 5 and 17 years old in good health and CMV-seronegative.

V and J are TRBV7-8 and TRBJ1-1; 9 bases line up with TRBD1. Germline V CDR1 and CDR2: SGHVS, FQNEAQ. This CDR3 is built from 15 residues. V lost 5 bases and J lost 4; bases outside the gene matches: 8. CDR3 sequence reads: CASSQLQGASTEAFF. CDR3 nucleotides: TGTGCCAGCAGCCAACTACAGGGGGCGAGCACTGAAGCTTTCTTT.

V is TRBV28 and J is TRBJ1-5; TRBD1 aligns across 8 bases. The CDR3 covers 18 residues. Germline loops: CDR1 MDHEN, CDR2 SYDVKM. With 2 bases clipped from V and 6 bases from J, the junction kept 15 bases outside the gene matches. CDR3 sequence: CASSLDSIGDRGVQPQHF. DNA for the CDR3: TGTGCCAGCAGTTTAGACAGTATAGGAGACAGGGGAGTTCAGCCCCAGCATTTT.

This clone was seen just once. V is TRBV7-2 and J is TRBJ2-7; D is possibly TRBD2 (6 bases). The CDR3 loop spans 14 amino acids. Germline assignment: CDR1 SGHTA and CDR2 FQGNSA. V lost 3 bases and J 2 bases, leaving 11 bases between the germline ends. The CDR3 loop is CASSLDGGPYEQYF. CDR3 bases: TGTGCCAGCAGCTTGGACGGGGGTCCCTACGAGCAGTACTTC.

This chain connects TRBV2 to TRBJ2-1, with 13 positions matching TRBD2. Germline V lookup: CDR1 SNHLY, CDR2 FYNNEI. With 7 bases clipped from V and 8 bases from J, the junction kept 8 bases outside the gene matches. The CDR3 has 15 amino acids. DNA for the CDR3: TGTGCCAGCATGCGGACTAGCGGGAGTTGGGATGAGCAGTTCTTC. Translated: CASMRTSGSWDEQFF.

The sample holds a few counts of this clone. The V call is TRBV10-3, the J call TRBJ1-5, with D perhaps matching TRBD1 (5 bases). Germline V gives CDR1 ENHRY, CDR2 SYGVKD. There are 14 residues in the CDR3. Between the trimmed V and J ends, which lost 2 bases and 6 bases, there was a span of 11 bases. As DNA, the CDR3 is TGTGCCATCAGTGAGGGGGCAGGGTCTCAGCCCCAGCATTTT. This translates into CAISEGAGSQPQHF.

CDR3 protein: CASSLRAASTDTQYF. The CDR3 bases are TGTGCCAGCAGTTTGAGGGCCGCTAGCACAGATACGCAGTATTTT. This chain uses TRBV27 with TRBJ2-3, with a possible D match to TRBD2 (5 bases). This CDR3 is built from 15 residues. Deletions cut 3 bases from V and 0 bases from J, with 10 bases between. Germline values: CDR1 MNHEY, CDR2 SMNVEV (reference sequence).

CDR3 DNA: TGTGCCAGCAGTTACTCTCAGGCGGGACACAATGAGCAGTTCTTC. It translates to CASSYSQAGHNEQFF. The chain combines TRBV6-5 with TRBJ2-1; the D gene is possibly TRBD2 (6 bases). The germline V gene encodes CDR1 MNHEY and CDR2 SVGAGI. This CDR3 is built from 15 residues. Trimming removed 0 bases at V and 5 bases at J, with 11 bases between.

The CDR3 coding sequence is TGTGCCAGTAGTATCGGGAGGGGCTCTGGGGCCAACGTCCTGACTTTC. Its translation is CASSIGRGSGANVLTF. This chain uses TRBV19 with TRBJ2-6; 8 bases match TRBD2. Germline CDR1 LNHDA, CDR2 SQIVND (reference sequence). This CDR3 region has 16 residues. The ends lost 3 bases at V and 0 bases at J; junction bases unmatched: 1.

The chain carries TRBV4-3 and TRBJ2-1; 11 positions agree with TRBD2. This CDR3 is 17 amino acids long. Germline CDR1 and CDR2: LGHNA and YSLEER. Trimming at V came to 4 bases and at J to 7 bases, leaving 12 bases not matched to a gene. The CDR3 nucleotides read TGCGCCAGCAGCCCGTACCATAGCGGGGGGGCGGTGAATGAGCAGTTCTTC. This gives the protein CASSPYHSGGAVNEQFF.

This rearrangement joins TRBV19 to TRBJ1-2, with 7 bases identical to TRBD1. The CDR3 sequence is 12 residues long. J gave up 4 bases and V 10 bases, and 6 bases lay outside the gene matches. Germline V gives CDR1 LNHDA, CDR2 SQIVND (reference sequence). The CDR3 nucleotides are TGTGCCACAAGGGACAGATCCTATGGCTACACCTTC. This gives the protein CATRDRSYGYTF.

The chain carries TRBV5-6 and TRBJ1-2, with D possibly matching TRBD1 (6 bases). The CDR3 runs to 15 residues. Germline assignment: CDR1 SGHDT and CDR2 YYEEEE. Between the trimmed V and J ends, which lost 3 bases and 2 bases, there was a span of 14 bases. The CDR3 region has the DNA TGTGCCAGCAGCTACACTGGACAGCCAAACTATGGCTACACCTTC. As protein: CASSYTGQPNYGYTF.

The rearrangement uses TRBV27 and TRBJ2-7; the D gene is possibly TRBD1 (6 bases). The germline V gene encodes CDR1 MNHEY and CDR2 SMNVEV (reference sequence). This CDR3 is 14 amino acids long. V was trimmed by 5 bases and J by 3 bases, leaving 14 bases between them. CDR3 in amino acids: CASSIQGRGYEQYF. CDR3 nucleotide sequence: TGTGCCAGCAGTATACAGGGAAGGGGCTACGAGCAGTACTTC.

The chain recombines TRBV6-5 with TRBJ2-7; perhaps TRBD2 as D (7 bases). Germline V gene data show CDR1 as MNHEY and CDR2 as SVGAGI. With 3 bases removed from V and 0 bases from J, the gap between germline ends came to 12 bases. The CDR3 covers 15 residues. CDR3 nucleotides: TGTGCCAGCAGTTATAAAGGGGGGGTCTCCTACGAGCAGTACTTC. Translating it yields CASSYKGGVSYEQYF.

V gene TRBV7-2 combines with J gene TRBJ2-3; D not certain. This CDR3 region has 14 residues. V was trimmed by 1 base and J by 4 bases, leaving 9 bases between them. Germline-derived CDR1 and CDR2 are SGHTA and FQGNSA. CDR3 loop: CASSLVGPPDTQYF. The CDR3, as DNA: TGTGCCAGCAGCTTAGTTGGGCCCCCAGATACGCAGTATTTT.

The genes are TRBV7-9 and TRBJ1-5; the D is unclear. V was clipped by 1 base and J by 4 bases, with 8 bases between them. The CDR3 covers 14 residues. Germline CDR1 is SEHNR and CDR2 is FQNEAQ (reference sequence). DNA for the CDR3: TGTGCCAGCAGCTTAGGAACAGCAAATCAGCCCCAGCATTTT. It yields the protein CASSLGTANQPQHF.

This clone has a single count. CDR3 residues: CASSGGGDQPQHF. The CDR3 DNA sequence: TGTGCCAGCAGTGGCGGGGGGGATCAGCCCCAGCATTTT. This chain connects TRBV6-5 to TRBJ1-5; D possibly corresponds to TRBD1 (5 bases). Germline V CDR1 and CDR2: MNHEY, SVGAGI. V was trimmed by 5 bases and J by 5 bases, leaving 10 bases between them. CDR3 size: 13 residues.

The V and J genes are TRBV4-1 and TRBJ2-1; 7 bases are a match to TRBD1. In germline, CDR1 is MGHRA, CDR2 YSYEKL. CDR3 size: 16 residues. Trimming removed 3 bases from V and 8 bases from J; junction bases left unmatched: 13. The CDR3 nucleotides read TGCGCCAGCAGCCACTACAGGGGAGACGCTGGCTATGAGCAGTTCTTC. Its translation: CASSHYRGDAGYEQFF.

Comments on this clone: Relative to the germline gene, one junction end is altered; a read error may explain this. Here the CDR3 DNA reads TGTGCCAGCGGCACGCAGGGGGCAAGATCTGTATCGTTC. Translation gives CASGTQGARSVSF. The chain employs TRBV28 and TRBJ1-2; TRBD1 aligns across 8 bases. Germline V gives CDR1 MDHEN, CDR2 SYDVKM. The CDR3 loop spans 13 amino acids.

The chain recombines TRBV18 with TRBJ2-7; a possible D gene is TRBD1 (7 bases). From germline, CDR1 is KGHSH and CDR2 LQKENI. The CDR3 length is 13 residues. The ends were cut back, 6 bases at V and 2 bases at J, with 11 bases in the middle. The CDR3 is CASSGGQAYEQYF. The CDR3 DNA sequence: TGTGCCAGCTCGGGAGGACAGGCCTACGAGCAGTACTTC. The complete variable domain, with remaining parts taken from reference TRBV18 and TRBJ2-7, reads NAGVMQNPRHLVRRRGQEARLRCSPMKGHSHVYWYRQLPEEGLKFMVYLQKENIIDESGMPKERFSAEFPKEGPSILRIQQVVRGDSAAYFCASSGGQAYEQYFGPGTRLTVT.